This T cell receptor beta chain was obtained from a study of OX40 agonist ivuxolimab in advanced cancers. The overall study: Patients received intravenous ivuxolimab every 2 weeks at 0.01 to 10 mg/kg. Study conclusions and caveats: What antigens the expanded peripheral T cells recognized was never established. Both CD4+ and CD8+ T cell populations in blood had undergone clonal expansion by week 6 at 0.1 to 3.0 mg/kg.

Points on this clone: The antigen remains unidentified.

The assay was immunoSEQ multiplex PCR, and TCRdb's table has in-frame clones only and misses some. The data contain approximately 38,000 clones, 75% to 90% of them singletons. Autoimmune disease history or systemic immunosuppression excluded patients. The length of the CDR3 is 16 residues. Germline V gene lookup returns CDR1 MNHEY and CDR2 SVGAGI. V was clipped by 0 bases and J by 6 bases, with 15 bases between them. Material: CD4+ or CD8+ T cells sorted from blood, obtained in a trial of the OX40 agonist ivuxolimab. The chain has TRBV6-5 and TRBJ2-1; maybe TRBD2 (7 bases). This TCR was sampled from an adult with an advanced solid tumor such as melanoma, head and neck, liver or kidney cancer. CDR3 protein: CASSYSRGGSRNEQFF. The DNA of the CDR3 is TGTGCCAGCAGTTACTCGAGGGGGGGATCGCGCAATGAGCAGTTCTTC.